This TCR beta chain comes out of a study of blood T cell repertoires in COVID-19. As originally analysed: Reference gene primer amplification in the assay estimated nucleated cell counts. Sequencing was performed with immunoSEQ multiplex PCR; in TCRdb, only in-frame clones are kept and a portion is missing. V, J and clone size are those of that table, while D and trimming were read from the DNA. The data hold just over 90,000 clones, with about nine tenths observed a single time. The germline gives CDR1 SGHRS, CDR2 YFSETQ. After removal of 7 bases from V and 5 bases from J, the junction contained 7 bases not matched to a gene. The CDR3 runs 14 residues.

This chain links TRBV5-1 with TRBJ2-5, with 11 bases matching TRBD2. Source material: peripheral blood. This receptor was obtained from a human donor with active COVID-19. The donor label of this sample is uncertain. In DNA form, the CDR3 reads TGCGCCAGCCGGGGACTAGCGGATCGGGAGACCCAGTACTTC. Protein sequence: CASRGLADRETQYF.